The entry below gives a single T cell receptor beta chain sequence along with its context. The target antigen is unknown. Sequencing used immunoSEQ multiplex PCR; TCRdb keeps in-frame clones, though not all of them. The data show roughly 120,000 clones, about 91% seen once. This record comes from a study of siplizumab effects on memory and regulatory T cells. Study-wide results and limits: Mappable alloreactive CD4+ clones came from Treg cells under 80% of the time on average with siplizumab, against roughly 29% in controls.

Deletions cut 4 bases from V and 0 bases from J, with 12 bases between. This CDR3 has 16 amino acids. Germline CDR1 and CDR2: MNHEY and SVGAGI. Sequenced material: Tregs sorted from blood. V gene TRBV6-5 combines with J gene TRBJ1-4; D remains ambiguous. The clonotype originates from a human donor in good health. The CDR3 DNA sequence: TGTGCCAGCAGTTCCACTTACGGTTCAACTAATGAAAAACTGTTTTTT. Translation gives CASSSTYGSTNEKLFF.